This T cell receptor beta chain appears in the sequencing data of a study of shared clonotypes between healthy human individuals. Overall study findings and caveats: Sorted-subset sequencing was shown by rarefaction to be incomplete despite large depth. Estimated richness values were generally larger in naive subsets than in memory subsets.

V was pared by 1 base and J by 1 base, with 12 bases between. This CDR3 is 15 amino acids long. The germline V gene has CDR1 SGDLS and CDR2 YYNGEE. Healthy adults negative for HIV, lacking recent acute infections or vaccinations, served as donors. For this clone: What it binds is not known.

Assay runs were performed at deep level. Data came from immunoSEQ multiplex PCR; TCRdb stores just in-frame clones and leaves some out. Of approximately 2.5 million clones listed, just over 90% are singletons. The sequencing input was naive CD4+ T cells sorted from blood. Subset denoted: CD45RA+ positively selected. This clonotype was sampled from a man aged 18 to 30 in good health. V usage is TRBV9 and J usage is TRBJ2-7; perhaps TRBD2 as D (5 bases). The CDR3 here is CASSVQADLSYEQYF. In DNA form, the CDR3 reads TGTGCCAGCAGCGTACAAGCGGACCTATCCTACGAGCAGTACTTC. Supplemented by reference TRBV9 and TRBJ2-7, the full variable domain reads DSGVTQTPKHLITATGQRVTLRCSPRSGDLSVYWYQQSLDQGLQFLIQYYNGEERAKGNILERFSAQQFPDLHSELNLSSLELGDSALYFCASSVQADLSYEQYFGPGTRLTVT.